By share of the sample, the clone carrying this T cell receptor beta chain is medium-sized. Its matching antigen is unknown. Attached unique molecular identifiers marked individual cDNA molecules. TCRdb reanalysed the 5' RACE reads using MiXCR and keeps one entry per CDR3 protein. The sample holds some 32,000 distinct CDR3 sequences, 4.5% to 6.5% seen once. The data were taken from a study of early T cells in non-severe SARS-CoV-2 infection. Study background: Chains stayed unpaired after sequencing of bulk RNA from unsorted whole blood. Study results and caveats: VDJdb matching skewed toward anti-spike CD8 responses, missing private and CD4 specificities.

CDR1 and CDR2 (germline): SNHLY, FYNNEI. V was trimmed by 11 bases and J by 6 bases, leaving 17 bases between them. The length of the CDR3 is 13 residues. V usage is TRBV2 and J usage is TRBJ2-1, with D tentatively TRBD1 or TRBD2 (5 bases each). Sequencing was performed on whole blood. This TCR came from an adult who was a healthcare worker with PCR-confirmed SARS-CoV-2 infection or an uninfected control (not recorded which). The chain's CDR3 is CASERGEVNEQFF. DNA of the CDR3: TGTGCCTCAGAAAGGGGAGAGGTCAATGAGCAGTTCTTC.